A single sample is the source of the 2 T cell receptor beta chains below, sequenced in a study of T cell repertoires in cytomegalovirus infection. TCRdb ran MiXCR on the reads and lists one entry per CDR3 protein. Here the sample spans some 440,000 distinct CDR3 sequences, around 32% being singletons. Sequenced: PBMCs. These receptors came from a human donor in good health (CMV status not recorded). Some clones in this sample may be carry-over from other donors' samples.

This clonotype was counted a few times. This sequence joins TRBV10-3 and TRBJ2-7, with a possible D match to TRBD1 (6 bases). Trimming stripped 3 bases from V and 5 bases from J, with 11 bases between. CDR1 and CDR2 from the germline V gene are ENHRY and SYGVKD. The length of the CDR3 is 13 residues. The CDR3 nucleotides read TGTGCCATCAGTGATCAGGGGAACAACGAGCAGTACTTC. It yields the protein CAISDQGNNEQYF.

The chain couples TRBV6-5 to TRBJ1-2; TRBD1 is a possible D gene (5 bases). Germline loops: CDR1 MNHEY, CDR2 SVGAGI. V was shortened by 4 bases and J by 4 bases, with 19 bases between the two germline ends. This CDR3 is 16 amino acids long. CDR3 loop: CASSSGDLTVVYGYTF. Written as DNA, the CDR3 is TGTGCCAGCAGTTCCGGGGACTTGACTGTGGTCTATGGCTACACCTTC.